This T cell receptor beta chain was sequenced in a study of blood T cell repertoires in COVID-19. Study at large: In each case, the material was cDNA or gDNA derived from T cells, B-cell-depleted T cells, or PBMCs.

The CDR3 length is 15 residues. Study processing details: How many nucleated cells were present was estimated from reference gene primer amplification. The repertoire was sequenced with immunoSEQ multiplex PCR; TCRdb's copy has only in-frame clones and lacks some. V and J calls and clone size are given by that table; D and trimming were obtained from the DNA. The sample records approximately 150,000 clones, roughly 84% being singletons. The receptor's source is a woman aged 45-65 years in a cohort sampled during active or convalescent COVID-19. The V call is TRBV21-1, the J call TRBJ1-3; the table's D call, TRBD1, was not checked against the DNA. TRBV21-1 is labeled a pseudogene. Sequencing was performed on peripheral blood. CDR3 amino acids: CASSAPQGFGNTIYF. DNA for the CDR3: TGTGCCAGCAGCGCACCCCAGGGATTTGGAAACACCATATATTTT.